The sequence of this TCR beta chain was determined in a study of blood T cell repertoires in COVID-19. Study-level background: Sites in the United States, Italy and Spain provided acute and convalescent COVID-19 samples.

Original processing methods: Estimated nucleated cell counts came from reference gene primer amplification. The protocol was immunoSEQ multiplex PCR, while the TCRdb copy is restricted to in-frame clones and leaves out a portion. V, J and clone size are those of that table, while D and trimming were read from the DNA. Of about 76,000 clones listed, around 90% are singletons. Germline CDR1 SEHNR, CDR2 FQNEAQ (reference sequence). Trimming pared 1 base from V and 5 bases from J, leaving 5 bases between. The CDR3 runs 12 residues. The source of this sequence is a man between 25 and 39 years old with acute or convalescent COVID-19. The chain uses TRBV7-9 and TRBJ1-1; D not certain. The sample comprised peripheral blood. The CDR3, as DNA: TGTGCCAGCAGCTTAGGGGAGACTGAAGCTTTCTTT. This codes for CASSLGETEAFF.